Sequencing of this T cell receptor beta chain was carried out in a study of long-term antiretroviral therapy in people with HIV. Regarding the study as a whole: With ART, diversity went up but was still lower than in transplant donor controls. Across all time points, the repertoire was dominated by clones that expanded before ART.

As for this clone: Its antigen is still unknown.

Researchers ran immunoSEQ v3.0 at survey level. Sequencing aimed to cover 40,000-50,000 T-cell genomes per sample. Sequencing was performed with immunoSEQ multiplex PCR; in TCRdb, only in-frame clones are kept and a portion is missing. The data contain about 18,000 clones, 78% of them singletons. Germline V gene data show CDR1 as MNHEY and CDR2 as SMNVEV (reference sequence). V was shortened by 2 bases and J by 7 bases, with 18 bases between the two germline ends. The CDR3 is 16 amino acids. V is TRBV27 and J is TRBJ2-1, with D unresolved. The source is a woman in her 50s with HIV. This sample comprised unsorted PBMCs, obtained 0.3 years after starting antiretroviral therapy. CDR3 amino acids: CASSLPGLGSGNEQFF. CDR3 sequence (DNA): TGTGCCAGCAGTTTACCCGGTCTCGGGTCGGGTAATGAGCAGTTCTTC.